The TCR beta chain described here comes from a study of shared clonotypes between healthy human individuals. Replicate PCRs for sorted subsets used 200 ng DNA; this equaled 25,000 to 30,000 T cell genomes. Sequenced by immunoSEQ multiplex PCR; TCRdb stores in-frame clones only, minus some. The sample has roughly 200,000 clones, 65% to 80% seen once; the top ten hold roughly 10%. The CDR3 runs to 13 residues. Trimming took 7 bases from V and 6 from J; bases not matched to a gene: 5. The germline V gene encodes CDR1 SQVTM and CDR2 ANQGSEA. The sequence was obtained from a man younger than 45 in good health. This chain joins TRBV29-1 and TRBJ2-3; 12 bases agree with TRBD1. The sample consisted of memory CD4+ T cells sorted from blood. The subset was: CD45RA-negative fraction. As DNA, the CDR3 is TGCAGCGGTGCCGGGACAGGGGGCGATACGCAGTATTTT. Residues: CSGAGTGGDTQYF.